Shown below are 23 T cell receptor beta chains from a single sample sequenced in a study of cytomegalovirus exposure and HLA in healthy donors. PCR amplification relied on 60 Vbeta primers (plus 13 Jbeta primers). Sequencing was performed with immunoSEQ multiplex PCR; in TCRdb, only in-frame clones are kept and a portion is missing. Counted here are 180,000 or so clones, around 80% occurring once; the ten biggest clones make up around 1.5%. The material sequenced was PBMCs. The source of these receptors is a man younger than 35 in good health and CMV-seronegative.

This chain joins TRBV5-1 and TRBJ1-4; D is uncertain. Trimming left V 0 bases short and J 0 bases short, with 6 bases between. There are 15 residues in the CDR3. CDR1 and CDR2 from the germline V gene are SGHRS and YFSETQ. CDR3 DNA sequence: TGCGCCAGCAGCTTGGTTCCTGCAACTAATGAAAAACTGTTTTTT. Protein product: CASSLVPATNEKLFF.

The chain has TRBV5-1 and TRBJ2-5; D perhaps matches TRBD2 (7 bases). V dropped 4 bases and J dropped 3 bases, with 13 bases sitting between them. The CDR3 consists of 14 residues. Germline V gene data show CDR1 as SGHRS and CDR2 as YFSETQ. The CDR3 here is CASSTGRGKETQYF. CDR3 sequence (DNA): TGCGCCAGCAGCACAGGGAGGGGAAAAGAGACCCAGTACTTC.

The J gene is TRBJ1-5, the V gene TRBV6-5; D uncertain. V lost 0 bases, J lost 0 bases, and 9 bases lay in between. The CDR3 has 16 residues. CDR1 is MNHEY and CDR2 is SVGAGI in the germline V gene. The CDR3 DNA follows: TGTGCCAGCAGTTACTCGTGGCCAGATAGCAATCAGCCCCAGCATTTT. It is translated as CASSYSWPDSNQPQHF.

As concerns this clone: One end of the junction is discordant with germline, which a read error may explain. This chain connects TRBV5-4 to TRBJ2-3, with D unresolved. CDR1 and CDR2 (germline): SGHNT, YYREEE (reference sequence). The CDR3 is 13 amino acids. CDR3: CASSSLSKDTQYF. The DNA of the CDR3 is TGTGCCAGCAGCTCCCTTAGCAAAGATACGCAGTATTTT.

This clone was found a few times. The rearrangement joins TRBV5-4 to TRBJ1-1; 8 bases are a match to TRBD1. Looked up from germline, CDR1 is SGHNT and CDR2 is YYREEE (reference sequence). The CDR3 is 15 amino acids. V shed 4 bases, J shed 1 base, and the junction held 6 bases outside the gene matches. This chain's CDR3 is CASSPADRANTEAFF. The CDR3 region has the DNA TGTGCCAGCAGCCCGGCGGACAGGGCGAACACTGAAGCTTTCTTT.

The J gene is TRBJ2-7, the V gene TRBV28, with D perhaps matching TRBD1 (6 bases). CDR3 size: 14 residues. Trimming stripped 6 bases from V and 2 bases from J, with 14 bases between. Germline V gene lookup returns CDR1 MDHEN and CDR2 SYDVKM. This CDR3 reads CASSPPGAPYEQYF. The CDR3 nucleotides are TGTGCCAGCAGCCCCCCAGGGGCTCCCTACGAGCAGTACTTC.

Concerning this clone itself: The junction and the germline gene differ at one end; a read error may be behind it. This chain joins TRBV7-9 and TRBJ1-4; possible D gene TRBD1, 6 bases. This CDR3 has 15 amino acids. Germline V CDR1 and CDR2: SEHNR, FQNEAQ (reference sequence). In DNA form, the CDR3 reads TGTTCCAGCAGCCCTTTACAGGGAACTAATGAAAAACTGTTTTTT. It is translated as CSSSPLQGTNEKLFF.

This rearrangement joins TRBV30 to TRBJ2-1; TRBD2 might be the D (7 bases). The CDR3 runs to 15 residues. The germline V gene encodes CDR1 GTSNPN and CDR2 SVGIG (reference sequence). Deletions cut 3 bases from V and 4 bases from J, with 16 bases between. This CDR3 reads CAWRPLAGAYNEQFF. The CDR3 DNA is TGTGCCTGGAGACCCTTGGCGGGGGCGTACAATGAGCAGTTCTTC.

The rearrangement joins TRBV5-1 to TRBJ1-3; tentatively, D is TRBD1 (6 bases). Germline-derived CDR1 and CDR2 are SGHRS and YFSETQ. This CDR3 is built from 14 residues. The V end lost 3 bases, the J end lost 4 bases, and 11 bases lay between the germline ends. The CDR3 sequence is CASSWMDRGNTIYF. CDR3 bases: TGCGCCAGCAGCTGGATGGACAGAGGAAACACCATATATTTT.

The chain links TRBV5-6 to TRBJ2-2; TRBD2 agrees at 7 bases. Germline CDR1 SGHDT, CDR2 YYEEEE. The CDR3 totals 15 residues. With V trimmed by 4 bases and J by 0 bases, 3 bases remained unmatched. In nucleotides, the CDR3 is TGTGCCAGCAGCCTCCGGGGGGCGAACACCGGGGAGCTGTTTTTT. Amino acids: CASSLRGANTGELFF.

The chain combines TRBV6-1 with TRBJ2-3; 13 bases match TRBD2. J lost 2 bases, V lost 0 bases, and 14 bases had no gene match. This CDR3 region has 21 residues. The germline gives CDR1 MNHNS, CDR2 SASEGT. This chain's CDR3 is CASSEAAGTSGATAFTDTQYF. The DNA for the CDR3 is TGTGCCAGCAGTGAAGCTGCTGGGACTAGCGGGGCCACTGCATTCACAGATACGCAGTATTTT.

V usage is TRBV5-1 and J usage is TRBJ2-5; D unresolved. The J call may be incorrect, as the DNA end agrees better with TRBJ2-7. The CDR3 consists of 13 residues. Germline V lookup: CDR1 SGHRS, CDR2 YFSETQ. As DNA, the CDR3 is TGCGCCAGCAGCTTGGGGCAGAACTACGAGCAGTACTTC. Protein product: CASSLGQNYEQYF.

The J gene is TRBJ1-5, the V gene TRBV18, with D maybe TRBD1 (5 bases). The CDR3 spans 14 residues. V shed 6 bases and J shed 5 bases, with 14 bases lying between them. CDR1 KGHSH and CDR2 LQKENI come from the germline V gene. In DNA form, the CDR3 reads TGTGCCAGCTCCGGGGGGGGAATTGATCAGCCCCAGCATTTT. Translated, it gives CASSGGGIDQPQHF.

V and J are TRBV5-1 and TRBJ1-1; 9 nucleotides align to TRBD1. J lost 2 bases, V lost 4 bases, and 3 bases had no gene match. Germline V gene lookup returns CDR1 SGHRS and CDR2 YFSETQ. CDR3 length: 14 amino acids. The CDR3 protein is CASSQTGGNTEAFF. CDR3 DNA sequence: TGCGCCAGCAGCCAGACAGGGGGAAACACTGAAGCTTTCTTT.

This chain uses TRBV27 with TRBJ2-5; 9 bases are shared with TRBD2. With 5 bases clipped from V and 4 bases from J, the junction kept 8 bases outside the gene matches. This CDR3 is 15 amino acids long. Germline CDR1 and CDR2: MNHEY and SMNVEV (reference sequence). The chain's CDR3 is CASSAERGDPETQYF. CDR3 nucleotides: TGTGCCAGCAGTGCCGAGCGGGGGGACCCAGAGACCCAGTACTTC.

For this clone: Compared with germline, one end of the junction differs, possibly owing to a read error. The rearrangement uses TRBV7-7 and TRBJ2-3; a possible D gene is TRBD2 (6 bases). The CDR3 covers 14 residues. Germline V gene data show CDR1 as SSHAT and CDR2 as FNYEAQ (reference sequence). In DNA form, the CDR3 reads TGTGCTAGCAGCTACGGGGGTTCCACAGATACGCAGTATTTT. It codes for CASSYGGSTDTQYF.

The chain links TRBV5-4 to TRBJ2-1; 12 bases align to TRBD2. Germline V lookup: CDR1 SGHNT, CDR2 YYREEE (reference sequence). The CDR3 spans 15 residues. The trim removed 3 bases at V and 9 bases at J, leaving 7 bases unmatched. The CDR3 DNA follows: TGTGCCAGCAGCTCTGGGCTAGCGGGAGGGGGTGAGCAGTTCTTC. Translation: CASSSGLAGGGEQFF. Based on the CDR3 plus reference TRBV5-4 and TRBJ2-1, the full variable domain is ETGVTQSPTHLIKTRGQQVTLRCSSQSGHNTVSWYQQALGQGPQFIFQYYREEENGRGNFPPRFSGLQFPNYSSELNVNALELDDSALYLCASSSGLAGGGEQFFGPGTRLTVL.

The rearrangement uses TRBV2 and TRBJ2-7, with 7 bases matching TRBD1. The CDR3 contains 13 residues. Germline CDR1 reads SNHLY; CDR2 reads FYNNEI. Trimming took 5 bases from V and 3 from J; bases not matched to a gene: 4. CDR3 amino acids: CASSMTGSYEQYF. The CDR3 DNA sequence: TGTGCCAGCAGTATGACAGGGAGCTACGAGCAGTACTTC. Full variable domain (outside the CDR3, taken from reference TRBV2 and TRBJ2-7): EPEVTQTPSHQVTQMGQEVILRCVPISNHLYFYWYRQILGQKVEFLVSFYNNEISEKSEIFDDQFSVERPDGSNFTLKIRSTKLEDSAMYFCASSMTGSYEQYFGPGTRLTVT.

Remarks on this clone: Relative to the germline gene, one junction end is altered; a read error may explain this. The rearrangement uses TRBV9 and TRBJ2-2; D remains unclear. Germline assignment: CDR1 SGDLS and CDR2 YYNGEE. The CDR3 loop spans 14 amino acids. CDR3 in amino acids: CASGVRTNSGELFF. As DNA, the CDR3 is TGTGCCAGCGGCGTACGCACGAACTCCGGGGAGCTGTTTTTT. The full variable domain, in which reference TRBV9 and TRBJ2-2 provide the parts outside the CDR3, is DSGVTQTPKHLITATGQRVTLRCSPRSGDLSVYWYQQSLDQGLQFLIQYYNGEERAKGNILERFSAQQFPDLHSELNLSSLELGDSALYFCASGVRTNSGELFFGEGSRLTVL.

The chain is built from TRBV5-5 and TRBJ2-3; no clear D. This CDR3 is built from 15 residues. V was shortened by 4 bases and J by 0 bases, with 12 bases between the two germline ends. CDR1 and CDR2 (germline): SGHKS, YYEKEE (reference sequence). CDR3 sequence reads: CASSPRGSSTDTQYF. In DNA form, the CDR3 reads TGTGCCAGCAGCCCCCGCGGCAGTAGCACAGATACGCAGTATTTT.

This sequence joins TRBV4-1 and TRBJ1-5; D unclear. V lost 0 bases and J 1 base, leaving 13 bases between the germline ends. The CDR3 consists of 17 residues. In germline, CDR1 is MGHRA, CDR2 YSYEKL. Written as DNA, the CDR3 is TGCGCCAGCAGCCAAGATCGGTTCGGTTTAAGCAATCAGCCCCAGCATTTT. Translation: CASSQDRFGLSNQPQHF.

The chain joins TRBV7-3 to TRBJ2-1; 11 bases match TRBD1. This CDR3 has 14 residues. J lost 8 bases, V lost 5 bases, and 5 bases had no gene match. Germline V gene sequence: CDR1 SGHTA, CDR2 FQGTGA. The CDR3 sequence: CASSPGQGAHEQFF. In nucleotides, the CDR3 is TGTGCCAGCAGCCCCGGACAGGGGGCCCATGAGCAGTTCTTC.

The chain combines TRBV28 with TRBJ2-7; D perhaps matches TRBD1 (5 bases). The CDR3 consists of 13 residues. The V gene lost 8 bases and the J gene lost 7 bases, with 18 bases spanning the gap. Looked up from germline, CDR1 is MDHEN and CDR2 is SYDVKM. In DNA, the CDR3 is TGTGCCAGCCTAGAAGCAGGGCAGGTGGAGCAGTACTTC. It translates to CASLEAGQVEQYF.